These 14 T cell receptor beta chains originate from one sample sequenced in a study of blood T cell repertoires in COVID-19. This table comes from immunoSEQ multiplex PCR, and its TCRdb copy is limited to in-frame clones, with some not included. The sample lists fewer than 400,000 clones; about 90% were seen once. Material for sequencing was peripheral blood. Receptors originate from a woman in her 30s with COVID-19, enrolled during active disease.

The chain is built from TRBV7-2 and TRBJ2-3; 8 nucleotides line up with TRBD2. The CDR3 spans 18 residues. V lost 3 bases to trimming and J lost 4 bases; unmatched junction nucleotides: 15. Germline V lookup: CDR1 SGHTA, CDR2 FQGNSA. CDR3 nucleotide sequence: TGTGCCAGCAGCTTTTTAGCGGGGATTGGAACCGACGCAGATACGCAGTATTTT. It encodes CASSFLAGIGTDADTQYF.

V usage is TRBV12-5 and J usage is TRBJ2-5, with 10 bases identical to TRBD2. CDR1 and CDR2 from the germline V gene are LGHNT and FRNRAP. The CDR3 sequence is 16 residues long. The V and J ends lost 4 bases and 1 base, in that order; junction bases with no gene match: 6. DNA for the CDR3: TGTGCTAGTGGTTCCGGTCTAGCGGGAGTCCAAGAGACCCAGTACTTC. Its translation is CASGSGLAGVQETQYF.

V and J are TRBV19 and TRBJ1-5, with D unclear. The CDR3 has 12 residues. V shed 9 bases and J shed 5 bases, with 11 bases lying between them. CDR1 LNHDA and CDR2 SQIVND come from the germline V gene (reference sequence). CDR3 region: CASHFMDQPQHF. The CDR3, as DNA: TGTGCCAGCCACTTTATGGATCAGCCCCAGCATTTT.

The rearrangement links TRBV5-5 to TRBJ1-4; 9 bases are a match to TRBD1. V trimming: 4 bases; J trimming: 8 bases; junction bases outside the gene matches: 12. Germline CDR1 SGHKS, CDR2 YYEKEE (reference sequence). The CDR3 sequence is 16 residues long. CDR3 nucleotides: TGTGCCAGCAGCCCGACCAGACAGGGGGGAAAGGAAAAACTGTTTTTT. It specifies CASSPTRQGGKEKLFF.

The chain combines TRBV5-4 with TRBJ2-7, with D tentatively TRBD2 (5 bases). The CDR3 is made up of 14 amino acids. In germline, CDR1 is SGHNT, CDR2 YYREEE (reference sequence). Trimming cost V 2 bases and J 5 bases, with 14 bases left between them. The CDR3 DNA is TGTGCCAGCAGCTTCAAACTACGGGGAGACGAGCAGTACTTC. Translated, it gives CASSFKLRGDEQYF. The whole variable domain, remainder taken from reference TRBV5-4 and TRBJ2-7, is ETGVTQSPTHLIKTRGQQVTLRCSSQSGHNTVSWYQQALGQGPQFIFQYYREEENGRGNFPPRFSGLQFPNYSSELNVNALELDDSALYLCASSFKLRGDEQYFGPGTRLTVT.

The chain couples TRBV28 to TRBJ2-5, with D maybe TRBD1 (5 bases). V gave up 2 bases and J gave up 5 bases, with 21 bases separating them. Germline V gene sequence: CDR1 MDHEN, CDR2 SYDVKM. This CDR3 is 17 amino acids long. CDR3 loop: CASSLRRNGRVSETQYF. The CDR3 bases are TGTGCCAGCAGTTTAAGACGCAATGGCAGGGTTAGCGAGACCCAGTACTTC.

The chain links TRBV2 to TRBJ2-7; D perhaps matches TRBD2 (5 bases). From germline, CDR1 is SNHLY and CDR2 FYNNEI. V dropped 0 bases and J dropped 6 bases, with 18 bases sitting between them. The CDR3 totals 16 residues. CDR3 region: CASSEARASLRVEQYF. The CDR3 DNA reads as TGTGCCAGCAGTGAAGCTAGGGCTAGCCTAAGGGTCGAGCAGTACTTC.

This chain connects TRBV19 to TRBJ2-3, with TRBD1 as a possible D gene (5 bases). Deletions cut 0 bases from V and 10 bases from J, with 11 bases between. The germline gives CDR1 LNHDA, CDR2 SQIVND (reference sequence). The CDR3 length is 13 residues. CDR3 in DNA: TGTGCCAGTAGTATAGAGGGGCCGTCGGCGCAGTATTTT. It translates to CASSIEGPSAQYF.

Written as DNA, the CDR3 is TGTGCCTGGAGCGCTAGCGGGGAGGGAACCTACGAGCAGTACTTC. It yields the protein CAWSASGEGTYEQYF. The V and J genes are TRBV30 and TRBJ2-7, with 9 bases lining up with TRBD2. After removal of 3 bases from V and 2 bases from J, the junction contained 8 bases not matched to a gene. The length of the CDR3 is 15 residues. The germline V gene has CDR1 GTSNPN and CDR2 SVGIG (reference sequence).

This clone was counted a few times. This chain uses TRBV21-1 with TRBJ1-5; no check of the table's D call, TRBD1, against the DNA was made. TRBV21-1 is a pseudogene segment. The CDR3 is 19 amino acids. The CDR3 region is CASSKVKGFEGDGNQPQHF. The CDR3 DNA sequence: TGTGCCAGCAGCAAAGTCAAGGGGTTTGAAGGCGACGGCAATCAGCCCCAGCATTTT.

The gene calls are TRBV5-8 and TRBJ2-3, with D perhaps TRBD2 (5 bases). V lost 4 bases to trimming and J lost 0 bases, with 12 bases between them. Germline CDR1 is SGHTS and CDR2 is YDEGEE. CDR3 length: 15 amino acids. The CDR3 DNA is TGTGCCAGCAGCCTATTTAGGACTAGCACAGATACGCAGTATTTT. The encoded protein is CASSLFRTSTDTQYF.

The CDR3 DNA reads TGTGCCATCCAGGGTGGGGACACAGATACGCAGTATTTT. This codes for CAIQGGDTDTQYF. This chain connects TRBV10-3 to TRBJ2-3; possibly TRBD1 for D (5 bases). V was cut by 8 bases and J by 2 bases, with 11 bases left in between. The CDR3 length is 13 residues. The germline CDR1 and CDR2 sequences are ENHRY and SYGVKD.

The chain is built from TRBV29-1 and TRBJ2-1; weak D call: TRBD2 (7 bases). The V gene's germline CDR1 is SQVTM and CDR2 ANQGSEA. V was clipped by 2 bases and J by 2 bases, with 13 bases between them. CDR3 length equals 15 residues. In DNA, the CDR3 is TGCAGCGTTGAAAGGGGGGGAACAGCCTACAATGAGCAGTTCTTC. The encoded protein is CSVERGGTAYNEQFF.

The CDR3 loop reads CASSILSGTSGNTIYF. CDR3 DNA: TGTGCCAGTAGTATACTTTCGGGAACCTCTGGAAACACCATATATTTT. The gene calls are TRBV19 and TRBJ1-3, with no clear D. CDR3 length equals 16 residues. Deletions cut 2 bases from V and 0 bases from J, with 11 bases between. Germline CDR1 reads LNHDA; CDR2 reads SQIVND (reference sequence).